This TCR beta chain was documented in a study of tissue T cells after allogeneic stem cell transplantation. Overall study results and limits: In patients and mice, blood and spleen missed much of tissue repertoire. Within patients, tissue anatomy strongly shaped TCR repertoire composition.

Regarding this clone: What it recognizes is unknown. The genes are named according to mouse.

Survey-depth TCRbeta CDR3 sequencing reported V/J genes and productive frequencies. Clones were read by immunoSEQ multiplex PCR, and TCRdb kept only the in-frame ones, dropping some. The table shows 20,000 to 25,000 clones, with over 55% occurring only once. Sequencing was done on a sample of spleen. This TCR was sampled from a female BALB/c mouse in good health. The MHC haplotype recorded for the strain is H2-d.

CDR3 DNA, as far as it was read: TGTGCCAGCAGCCATCGCGGGGCAGGGGGCAATGAACAGTAC. Amino acids: CASSHRGAGGNEQY. The whole CDR3 protein reads CASSHRGAGGNEQYF. This chain uses TRBV5 with TRBJ2-7; 8 bases map to TRBD1. The observed sequence ends 1 residue before the CDR3 terminus, with the missing tail filled in from the germline J gene. This CDR3 contains 15 residues. V lost 3 bases, J lost 5 bases, and 9 bases stayed unmatched. The V gene's germline CDR1 is LGHNA and CDR2 YNLKQL (reference sequence).